Shown below are 6 T cell receptor beta chains from a single sample sequenced in a study of shared T cell receptors in the human thymus. Repertoires were generated with immunoSEQ multiplex PCR, while TCRdb's copy carries only in-frame clones and drops some. Here the sample spans hundreds of thousands of clones, 87% being singletons. These data were likewise used in another study, on human thymus T cells.

Specimen: thymocytes. These receptors all stem from a boy less than two years old with a congenital heart defect.

The chain carries TRBV5-6 and TRBJ2-2, with 8 bases lining up with TRBD1. The CDR3 spans 16 residues. The J segment lost 1 base and the V segment lost 5 bases, leaving 7 bases of the junction unmatched. Germline loops: CDR1 SGHDT, CDR2 YYEEEE. This CDR3 is CASSPTGTGNTGELFF. The CDR3 DNA follows: TGTGCCAGCAGTCCTACCGGGACAGGGAACACCGGGGAGCTGTTTTTT.

This clone appeared once. The chain has TRBV5-1 and TRBJ2-2; the D gene is possibly TRBD1 (5 bases). CDR3 length: 13 amino acids. The V gene's germline CDR1 is SGHRS and CDR2 YFSETQ. Trimming removed 0 bases from V and 6 bases from J, with 6 bases in between. CDR3 loop: CASSLEGSGELFF. Here the CDR3 DNA reads TGCGCCAGCAGCTTGGAGGGGTCCGGGGAGCTGTTTTTT.

The chain uses TRBV12-5 and TRBJ2-7, with TRBD2 identical over 11 bases. Trimming at V came to 5 bases and at J to 3 bases, leaving 9 bases not matched to a gene. Germline V gene lookup returns CDR1 LGHNT and CDR2 FRNRAP. The length of the CDR3 is 16 residues. The CDR3 region is CASGTPQLAGDYEQYF. CDR3 coding DNA: TGTGCTAGTGGTACACCACAACTAGCGGGAGACTACGAGCAGTACTTC.

The chain recombines TRBV5-1 with TRBJ1-4; D is perhaps TRBD1 (6 bases). V gave up 2 bases and J gave up 4 bases, with 33 bases separating them. Germline CDR1 is SGHRS and CDR2 is YFSETQ. This CDR3 has 22 amino acids. Here the CDR3 DNA reads TGCGCCAGCAGCTTCGGGGCCCGTGGATTAGGACAGAACCAACCCCTTAATGAAAAACTGTTTTTT. Its protein is CASSFGARGLGQNQPLNEKLFF.

This chain joins TRBV30 and TRBJ2-1; 8 bases map to TRBD2. In germline, CDR1 is GTSNPN, CDR2 SVGIG (reference sequence). J lost 10 bases, V lost 0 bases, and 17 bases had no gene match. The CDR3 runs 17 residues. The chain's CDR3 is CAWSVVVISGAVGEQFF. CDR3 DNA: TGTGCCTGGAGTGTAGTGGTTATTAGCGGGGCTGTCGGCGAGCAGTTCTTC.

The rearrangement joins TRBV15 to TRBJ1-5; D remains unclear. Germline lookup yields CDR1 LNHNV and CDR2 YYDKDF (reference sequence). V lost 0 bases, J lost 3 bases, and 18 bases lay in between. CDR3 length: 18 amino acids. The CDR3 DNA is TGTGCCACCAGCAGAGAAGGAGGGCCCTCTATCAACAATCAGCCCCAGCATTTT. This gives the protein CATSREGGPSINNQPQHF.